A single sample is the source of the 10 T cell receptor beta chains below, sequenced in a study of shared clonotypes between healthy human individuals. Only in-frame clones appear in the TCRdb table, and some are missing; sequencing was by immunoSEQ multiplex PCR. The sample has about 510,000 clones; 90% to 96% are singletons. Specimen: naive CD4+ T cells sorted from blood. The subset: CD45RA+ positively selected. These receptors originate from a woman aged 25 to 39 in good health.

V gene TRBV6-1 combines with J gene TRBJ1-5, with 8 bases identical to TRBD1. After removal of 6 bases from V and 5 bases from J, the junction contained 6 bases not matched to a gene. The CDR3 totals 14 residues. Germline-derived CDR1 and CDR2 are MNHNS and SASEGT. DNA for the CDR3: TGTGCCAGCAGACAGGACAGGGTCGATCAGCCCCAGCATTTT. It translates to CASRQDRVDQPQHF.

The CDR3 nucleotides are TGTGCCAGCAGCTTAAATTGGGTTCGCGGAGAGACCCAGTACTTC. It encodes CASSLNWVRGETQYF. The J gene is TRBJ2-5, the V gene TRBV7-2; D not resolved. Trimming shortened V by 2 bases and J by 4 bases, and 14 bases separated the two germline ends. CDR3 length equals 15 residues. Germline CDR1 SGHTA, CDR2 FQGNSA.

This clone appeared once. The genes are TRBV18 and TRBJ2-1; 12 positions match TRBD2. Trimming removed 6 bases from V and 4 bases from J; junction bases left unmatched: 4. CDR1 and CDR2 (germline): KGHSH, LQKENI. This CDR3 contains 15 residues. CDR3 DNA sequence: TGTGCCAGCTCCCTGACTAGCGGGAGATACAATGAGCAGTTCTTC. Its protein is CASSLTSGRYNEQFF.

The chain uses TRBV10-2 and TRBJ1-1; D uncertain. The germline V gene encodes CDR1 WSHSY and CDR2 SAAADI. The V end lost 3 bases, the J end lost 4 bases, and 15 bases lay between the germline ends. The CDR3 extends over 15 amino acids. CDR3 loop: CASSDYRGTGTEAFF. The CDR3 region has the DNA TGCGCCAGCAGTGATTACCGGGGTACGGGCACTGAAGCTTTCTTT.

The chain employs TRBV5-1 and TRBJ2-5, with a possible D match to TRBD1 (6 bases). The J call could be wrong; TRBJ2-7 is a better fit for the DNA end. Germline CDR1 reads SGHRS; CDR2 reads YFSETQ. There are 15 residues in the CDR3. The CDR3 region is CASSLAYRESYEQYF. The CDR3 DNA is TGCGCCAGCAGCTTGGCCTACAGGGAGAGCTACGAGCAGTACTTC.

The CDR3 DNA is TGTGCCAGCAGTTACTCTCTGGCGGGGAGCTCCTACGAGCAGTACTTC. This sequence encodes CASSYSLAGSSYEQYF. V is TRBV6-5 and J is TRBJ2-7, with a weak D call TRBD2 (6 bases). The ends were cut back, 0 bases at V and 0 bases at J, with 12 bases in the middle. Germline V gene lookup returns CDR1 MNHEY and CDR2 SVGAGI. CDR3 size: 16 residues.

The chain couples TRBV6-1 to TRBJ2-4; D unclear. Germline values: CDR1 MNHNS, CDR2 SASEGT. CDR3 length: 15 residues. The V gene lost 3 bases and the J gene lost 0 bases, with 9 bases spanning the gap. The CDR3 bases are TGTGCCAGCAGTGAGGTCCAGCTAGCCAAAAACATTCAGTACTTC. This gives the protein CASSEVQLAKNIQYF.

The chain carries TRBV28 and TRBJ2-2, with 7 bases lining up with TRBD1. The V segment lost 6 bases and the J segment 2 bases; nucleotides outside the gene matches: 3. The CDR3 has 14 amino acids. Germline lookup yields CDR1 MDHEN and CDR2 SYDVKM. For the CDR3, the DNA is TGTGCCAGCAGATACAGGGGTAACACCGGGGAGCTGTTTTTT. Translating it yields CASRYRGNTGELFF.

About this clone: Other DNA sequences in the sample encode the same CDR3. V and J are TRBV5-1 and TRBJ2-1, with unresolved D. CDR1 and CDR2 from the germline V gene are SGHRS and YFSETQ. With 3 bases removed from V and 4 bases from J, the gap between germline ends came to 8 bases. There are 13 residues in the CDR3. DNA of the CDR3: TGCGCCAGCAGCTCCGACTCTTACAATGAGCAGTTCTTC. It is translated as CASSSDSYNEQFF.

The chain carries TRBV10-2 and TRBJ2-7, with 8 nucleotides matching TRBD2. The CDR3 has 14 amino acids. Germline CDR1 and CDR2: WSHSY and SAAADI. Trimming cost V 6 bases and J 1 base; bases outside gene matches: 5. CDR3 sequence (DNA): TGCGCCAGCAGGGGTCAGCGGGAGTCCTACGAGCAGTACTTC. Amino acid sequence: CASRGQRESYEQYF.